The source of this TCR beta chain is a study of blood T cell repertoires in COVID-19. As originally analysed: Amplification from reference gene primers served as the basis for estimated nucleated cell counts. Some clones are missing from TCRdb's copy, which holds only in-frame ones; the method was immunoSEQ multiplex PCR. Clone size and V and J calls were adopted from that table, with D and trimming inferred from the DNA. The sample lists roughly 90,000 clones; 89% were seen once. The CDR3 consists of 16 residues. Germline-derived CDR1 and CDR2 are LGHNA and YSLEER. With 1 base clipped from V and 0 bases from J, the junction kept 2 bases outside the gene matches. Seattle's cohort entered during active infection and was followed longitudinally.

Input material: peripheral blood. The chain has TRBV4-3 and TRBJ1-3; the match to TRBD1 covers 8 bases. The sequence derives from a man aged 50 to 60 with COVID-19, enrolled during active disease. In DNA, the CDR3 is TGCGCCAGCAGCCAAGGGGGACAGGTCTCTGGAAACACCATATATTTT. Its translation: CASSQGGQVSGNTIYF.